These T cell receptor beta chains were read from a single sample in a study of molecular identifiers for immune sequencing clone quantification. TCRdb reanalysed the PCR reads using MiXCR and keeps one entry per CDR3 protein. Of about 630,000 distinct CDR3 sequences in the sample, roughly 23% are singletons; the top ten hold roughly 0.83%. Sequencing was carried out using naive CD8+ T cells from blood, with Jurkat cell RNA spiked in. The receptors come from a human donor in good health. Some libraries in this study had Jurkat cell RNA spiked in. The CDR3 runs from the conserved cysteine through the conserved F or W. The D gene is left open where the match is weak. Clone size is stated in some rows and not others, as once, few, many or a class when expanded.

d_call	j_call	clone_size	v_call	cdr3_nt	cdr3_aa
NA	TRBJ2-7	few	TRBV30	TGTGCCTGGAGTGAAGGACAGCTTAGCTACGAGCAGTACTTC	CAWSEGQLSYEQYF
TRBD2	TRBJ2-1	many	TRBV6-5	TGTGCCAGCAGTTACTCGAGCCCTGGACTAGCGGGAGCAGGGGAGCAGTTCTTC	CASSYSSPGLAGAGEQFF
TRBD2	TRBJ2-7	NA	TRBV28	TGTGCCAGCAGTGAGCGGGATAACTACGAGCAGTACTTC	CASSERDNYEQYF
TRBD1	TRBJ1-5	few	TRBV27	TGTGCCAGCAGTCCGGGACAGACAGGCGGCAATCAGCCCCAGCATTTT	CASSPGQTGGNQPQHF
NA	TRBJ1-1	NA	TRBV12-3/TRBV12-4	TGTGCCAGCGGTTTGCCCCCCCGGGGGAATGAAGCTTTCTTT	CASGLPPRGNEAFF
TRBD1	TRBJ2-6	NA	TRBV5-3	TGTGCCACCCAGGGGGCAGGGTTCCCAGATGGGGCCAACGTCCTGACTTTC	CATQGAGFPDGANVLTF
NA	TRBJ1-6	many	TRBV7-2	TGTGCCAGCAGCTTACATAATTCACCCCTCCACTTT	CASSLHNSPLHF
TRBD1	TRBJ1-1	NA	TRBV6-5	TGTGCCAGCACCTCAGGGGGGTATGCGAACACTGAAGCTTTCTTT	CASTSGGYANTEAFF
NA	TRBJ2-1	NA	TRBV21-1	TGTGCCAGCAGCAAAGAAAGTAGGGGACCTTCGCAGTTCTTC	CASSKESRGPSQFF
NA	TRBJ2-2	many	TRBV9	TGTGCCAGCAGCCCCTCCCGAACTACACCGAACACCGGGGAGCTGTTTTTT	CASSPSRTTPNTGELFF
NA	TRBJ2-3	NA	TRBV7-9	TGTGCTTGGGGCAGGGTCATGAGCACAGATACGCAGTATTTT	CAWGRVMSTDTQYF